A single sample is the source of the 2 T cell receptor beta chains below, sequenced in a study of control samples from healthy donors and cancer patients. The method was immunoSEQ multiplex PCR; TCRdb's version includes in-frame clones alone and lacks a portion of them. Of roughly 70,000 clones in the sample, around 93% are singletons; the top ten hold 2.5% to 3%. The sequenced sample was blood. The receptors were sampled from a woman younger than 45 in good health.

V is TRBV7-2 and J is TRBJ1-2; D remains ambiguous. Trimming removed 5 bases from V and 4 bases from J, with 14 bases in between. The CDR3 sequence is 14 residues long. Germline-derived CDR1 and CDR2 are SGHTA and FQGNSA. The CDR3 loop is CASSPDLLLYGYTF. CDR3 in DNA: TGTGCCAGCAGCCCAGATCTCCTTCTCTATGGCTACACCTTC.

The chain couples TRBV3-1 (or the pseudogene TRBV3-2) to TRBJ1-4; 7 nucleotides align to TRBD1. Trimming took 4 bases from V and 3 from J; bases not matched to a gene: 8. From germline, CDR1 is LGHDT and CDR2 YNNKEL (reference sequence). The CDR3 covers 16 residues. As DNA, the CDR3 is TGTGCCAGCAGCCCATCCAGGGGGAAGGCTAATGAAAAACTGTTTTTT. It is translated as CASSPSRGKANEKLFF.